This TCR beta chain was identified during a study of T cell repertoires in cytomegalovirus infection. Study information: Recently identified HLA-C-restricted CMV epitopes were used, and well-studied HLA-B-restricted CMV epitopes were used as well. In public TCR beta signatures, there were indications of both CMV infection and matching HLA type. Study outcomes and limitations: In two of eight donors, the top clonotype was HLA-C-restricted CMV-specific.

Trimming removed 6 bases from V and 4 bases from J; junction bases left unmatched: 6. CDR3 length equals 14 residues. With regard to this clonotype: Antigen unknown.

Each CDR3 protein is one row after TCRdb ran MiXCR on the reads. The sample consists of just under 500,000 distinct CDR3 sequences, roughly a third of them appearing once. The V call is TRBV12-3 or TRBV12-4, the J call TRBJ1-5, with 7 bases lining up with TRBD1. The clonotype comes from a human donor in good health (CMV status not recorded). Some clones in this sample may be carry-over from other donors' samples. The material sequenced was cultured PBMCs, taken from culture after CMV antigen stimulation. Written as DNA, the CDR3 is TGTGCCAGCAGAAAGACAGGGCCTAATCAGCCCCAGCATTTT. This gives the protein CASRKTGPNQPQHF.